Following are 21 T cell receptor beta chains from one sample sequenced in a study of blood T cells in healthy people across ages. The second PCR ran roughly 7 to 12 cycles with a sample-barcoded 5' primer and J-beta primers. TCRdb independently ran MiXCR on the 5' RACE reads; one entry per CDR3 protein. The sample contains fewer than 2 million distinct CDR3 sequences, around 40% of which appear only once. Material: blood. The receptors shown here come from a human donor in good health.

The chain couples TRBV4-1 to TRBJ2-2; D gene unclear. V was cut by 1 base and J by 6 bases, with 6 bases left in between. The CDR3 loop spans 13 amino acids. In germline, CDR1 is MGHRA, CDR2 YSYEKL. The CDR3 bases are TGCGCCAGCAGCCAAGGAGTCCCCGGGGAGCTGTTTTTT. This codes for CASSQGVPGELFF.

Only a few counts were recorded for this clonotype. V gene TRBV7-9 combines with J gene TRBJ1-2; no clear D gene. The CDR3 is made up of 14 amino acids. Germline CDR1 and CDR2: SEHNR and FQNEAQ (reference sequence). Trimming removed 3 bases from V and 4 bases from J, with 12 bases in between. The CDR3 DNA sequence: TGTGCCAGCAGCTTCCCGGCCGCGGGCTATGGCTACACCTTC. Translation gives CASSFPAAGYGYTF.

At least ten counts were recorded for this clonotype. This chain connects TRBV7-2 to TRBJ2-1; TRBD1 agrees at 7 bases. CDR3 length: 15 amino acids. V lost 0 bases, J lost 6 bases, and 5 bases stayed unmatched. Germline-derived CDR1 and CDR2 are SGHTA and FQGNSA. The CDR3 region is CASSLAIGGGNEQFF. CDR3 sequence (DNA): TGTGCCAGCAGCTTAGCGATAGGGGGCGGCAATGAGCAGTTCTTC.

The chain combines TRBV6-6 with TRBJ1-2; D ambiguous. From germline, CDR1 is MNHNY and CDR2 SVGAGI (reference sequence). The V end lost 1 base, the J end lost 7 bases, and 13 bases lay between the germline ends. The CDR3 has 14 amino acids. The chain's CDR3 is CASSYFGEKGGYTF. The CDR3 bases are TGTGCCAGCAGTTACTTTGGCGAAAAGGGTGGCTACACCTTC.

The sample holds a few counts of this clonotype. The gene calls are TRBV6-2 or TRBV6-3 and TRBJ1-2; D call uncertain. Germline CDR1 is MNHEY and CDR2 is SVGEGT. The V end lost 2 bases, the J end lost 4 bases, and 11 bases lay between the germline ends. The CDR3 totals 14 residues. The DNA of the CDR3 is TGTGCCAGCAGTTACACCGGACCCCTCTATGGCTACACCTTC. It is translated as CASSYTGPLYGYTF.

This clonotype was counted only a few times. The V call is TRBV10-3, the J call TRBJ1-2; TRBD1 might be the D (5 bases). V was pared by 5 bases and J by 2 bases, with 9 bases between. The germline CDR1 and CDR2 sequences are ENHRY and SYGVKD. CDR3 length: 13 residues. CDR3 DNA sequence: TGTGCCATCAGTCCGACAGTCAACTATGGCTACACCTTC. It specifies CAISPTVNYGYTF.

In this sample, this clonotype turned up a few times. This sequence joins TRBV7-2 and TRBJ2-3; possibly TRBD1 or TRBD2 for D (5 bases each). The CDR3 covers 18 residues. Germline CDR1 is SGHTA and CDR2 is FQGNSA. The ends were cut back, 5 bases at V and 6 bases at J, with 27 bases in the middle. CDR3 protein: CASSAPRAGPRYGDTQYF. The CDR3 nucleotides read TGTGCCAGCAGCGCCCCCAGGGCGGGCCCTCGATATGGGGATACGCAGTATTTT. The full variable domain, its missing parts supplied by reference TRBV7-2 and TRBJ2-3, is GAGVSQSPSNKVTEKGKDVELRCDPISGHTALYWYRQSLGQGLEFLIYFQGNSAPDKSGLPSDRFSAERTGGSVSTLTIQRTQQEDSAVYLCASSAPRAGPRYGDTQYFGPGTRLTVL.

There are many counts of this clonotype. The CDR3 DNA reads TGCGCCAGCAGACAGGGGGCATACGAGCAGTACTTC. This translates into CASRQGAYEQYF. This rearrangement joins TRBV10-2 to TRBJ2-7; 9 nucleotides match TRBD1. The germline V gene encodes CDR1 WSHSY and CDR2 SAAADI. After removal of 6 bases from V and 4 bases from J, the junction contained 1 base not matched to a gene. The CDR3 totals 12 residues.

V is TRBV7-2 and J is TRBJ2-7; 10 positions match TRBD1. Germline V gives CDR1 SGHTA, CDR2 FQGNSA. V shed 5 bases, J shed 6 bases, and the junction held 13 bases outside the gene matches. CDR3 length: 16 amino acids. CDR3 bases: TGTGCCAGCAGCACAACCGACAGGGGGCTTCTCGGCGAGCAGTACTTC. Translating it yields CASSTTDRGLLGEQYF.

This clonotype was counted at least ten times. The chain has TRBV10-3 and TRBJ2-6; unclear D gene. The CDR3 extends over 14 amino acids. The germline gives CDR1 ENHRY, CDR2 SYGVKD. The ends were cut back, 6 bases at V and 0 bases at J, with 6 bases in the middle. CDR3 loop: CAIRESSGANVLTF. In DNA, the CDR3 is TGTGCCATCAGAGAGAGCTCTGGGGCCAACGTCCTGACTTTC.

A note on this clonotype: A junction end diverges from the germline sequence, so it may reflect a read error. The chain joins TRBV27 to TRBJ2-4, with D uncertain. The CDR3 is made up of 19 amino acids. The V gene's germline CDR1 is MNHEY and CDR2 SMNVEV (reference sequence). The CDR3 reads CASSLAPPSGVLAKSIQYF. The CDR3, as DNA: TGTGCCAGCAGTTTAGCCCCACCCTCGGGCGTATTAGCCAAAAGCATTCAGTACTTC.

This rearrangement joins TRBV5-1 to TRBJ2-5; TRBD2 agrees at 12 bases. The CDR3 sequence is 16 residues long. CDR1 SGHRS and CDR2 YFSETQ come from the germline V gene. V was pared by 0 bases and J by 5 bases, with 5 bases of the junction left unmatched. The CDR3: CASSLGLAGDRETQYF. As DNA, the CDR3 is TGCGCCAGCAGCTTGGGACTAGCGGGGGATCGTGAGACCCAGTACTTC.

This clonotype was seen more than once but under ten times. The rearrangement links TRBV20-1 to TRBJ1-2; no clear D gene. The germline gives CDR1 DFQATT, CDR2 SNEGSKA (reference sequence). CDR3 size: 16 residues. Trimming shortened V by 4 bases and J by 4 bases, and 22 bases separated the two germline ends. The CDR3 loop is CSAIRGEGPRIYGYTF. The CDR3 DNA reads TGCAGTGCTATTAGAGGCGAAGGACCTAGGATCTATGGCTACACCTTC.

This rearrangement joins TRBV5-1 to TRBJ2-7; D is possibly TRBD1 or TRBD2 (6 bases each). This CDR3 is built from 17 residues. Trimming removed 2 bases from V and 5 bases from J, with 23 bases in between. Germline CDR1 SGHRS, CDR2 YFSETQ. CDR3 residues: CASSFMRSGGTIDEQYF. The CDR3 nucleotides are TGCGCCAGCAGCTTTATGAGAAGTGGAGGGACAATCGACGAGCAGTACTTC. Supplemented by reference TRBV5-1 and TRBJ2-7, the full variable domain reads KAGVTQTPRYLIKTRGQQVTLSCSPISGHRSVSWYQQTPGQGLQFLFEYFSETQRNKGNFPGRFSGRQFSNSRSEMNVSTLELGDSALYLCASSFMRSGGTIDEQYFGPGTRLTVT.

This clonotype has a handful of counts. V gene TRBV6-1 combines with J gene TRBJ2-1; D not certain. Trimming shortened V by 3 bases and J by 3 bases, and 6 bases separated the two germline ends. In germline, CDR1 is MNHNS, CDR2 SASEGT. CDR3 length: 13 amino acids. The CDR3, as DNA: TGTGCCAGCAGTGAGTCGTACTACAATGAGCAGTTCTTC. Protein product: CASSESYYNEQFF.

This clonotype is a singleton in its sample. A read error may produce the germline difference seen at one junction end. This rearrangement joins TRBV7-9 to TRBJ2-5; D remains ambiguous. Germline V CDR1 and CDR2: SEHNR, FQNEAQ (reference sequence). The CDR3 has 15 amino acids. This chain's CDR3 is CASSLTGRTNETQCF. The CDR3 DNA reads as TGTGCCAGCAGCTTAACGGGCCGGACGAACGAGACCCAGTGCTTC.

This clonotype was observed a handful of times. This sequence joins TRBV20-1 and TRBJ2-5; D gene unclear. Germline CDR1 is DFQATT and CDR2 is SNEGSKA (reference sequence). There are 12 residues in the CDR3. The ends were cut back, 3 bases at V and 1 base at J, with 6 bases in the middle. This CDR3 reads CSASWTQETQYF. DNA of the CDR3: TGCAGTGCTAGTTGGACCCAAGAGACCCAGTACTTC.

In its sample, this clonotype was seen a few times. This rearrangement joins TRBV7-2 to TRBJ2-1, with D unresolved. Germline V gives CDR1 SGHTA, CDR2 FQGNSA. Trimming stripped 5 bases from V and 5 bases from J, with 7 bases between. The CDR3 runs to 12 residues. The CDR3: CASSPPDNEQFF. DNA of the CDR3: TGTGCCAGCAGCCCGCCCGACAATGAGCAGTTCTTC. Combining the CDR3 with reference TRBV7-2 and TRBJ2-1 gives the whole variable domain GAGVSQSPSNKVTEKGKDVELRCDPISGHTALYWYRQSLGQGLEFLIYFQGNSAPDKSGLPSDRFSAERTGGSVSTLTIQRTQQEDSAVYLCASSPPDNEQFFGPGTRLTVL.

This clonotype occurred once. The chain uses TRBV20-1 and TRBJ2-7, with D maybe TRBD1 (7 bases). V gave up 0 bases and J gave up 2 bases, with 11 bases separating them. Germline V lookup: CDR1 DFQATT, CDR2 SNEGSKA (reference sequence). This CDR3 region has 14 residues. CDR3 amino acids: CSAREWRGPYEQYF. The DNA for the CDR3 is TGCAGTGCTAGAGAGTGGAGGGGGCCCTACGAGCAGTACTTC.

This clonotype showed up just a few times. This chain connects TRBV12-3 or TRBV12-4 to TRBJ1-1, with D perhaps matching TRBD1 (5 bases). V was pared by 3 bases and J by 2 bases, with 10 bases between. The CDR3 is made up of 14 amino acids. CDR3 nucleotides: TGTGCCAGCAGTTTTGGGGGGTTTAACACTGAAGCTTTCTTT. Amino acids: CASSFGGFNTEAFF.

The chain links TRBV7-8 to TRBJ1-2; D might be TRBD1 (5 bases). The CDR3 consists of 16 residues. Per germline, CDR1 SGHVS and CDR2 FQNEAQ. V was shortened by 0 bases and J by 3 bases, with 14 bases between the two germline ends. The CDR3 coding sequence is TGTGCCAGCAGCTTAGCGCTTCTCGGGGGGGACTATGGCTACACCTTC. It encodes CASSLALLGGDYGYTF.